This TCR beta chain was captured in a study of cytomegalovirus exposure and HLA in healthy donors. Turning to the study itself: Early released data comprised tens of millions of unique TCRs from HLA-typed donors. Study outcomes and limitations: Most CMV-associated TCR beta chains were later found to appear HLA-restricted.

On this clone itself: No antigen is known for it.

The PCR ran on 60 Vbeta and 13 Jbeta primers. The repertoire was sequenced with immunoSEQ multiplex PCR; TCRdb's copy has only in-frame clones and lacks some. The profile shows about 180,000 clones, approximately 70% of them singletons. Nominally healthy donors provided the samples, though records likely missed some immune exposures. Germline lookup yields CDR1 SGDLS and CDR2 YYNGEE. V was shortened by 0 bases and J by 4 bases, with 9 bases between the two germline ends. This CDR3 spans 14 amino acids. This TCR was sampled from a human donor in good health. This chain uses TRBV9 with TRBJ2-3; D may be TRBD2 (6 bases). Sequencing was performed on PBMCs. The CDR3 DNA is TGTGCCAGCAGCGTAGGGAGGGATCCAGATACGCAGTATTTT. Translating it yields CASSVGRDPDTQYF.